Included here is one TCR beta chain sequence, with context. The immunoSEQ assay was v3. Method: immunoSEQ multiplex PCR; TCRdb's copy keeps in-frame clones and lacks some. The table has just under 60,000 clones, around 70% seen once; the top ten hold about 2%. Time point meaning: pre-treatment sample, taken before nivolumab and TIL therapy. The source of the sample is a study of TIL therapy for anti-PD-1-resistant metastatic lung cancer. Overall study context: Patients had a median age of approximately 57 years (range 38-75). Several tumors were EGFR-mutant and two were ALK-rearranged.

The source was blood, collected at baseline. The sequence was obtained from a person between 25 and 79 years old with non-small cell lung cancer.

In DNA form, the CDR3 reads TGCGCCAGCAGCTTGAGCGGGGGAGTCACCGGGGAGCTGTTTTTT. Translating gives CASSLSGGVTGELFF. The chain joins TRBV5-1 to TRBJ2-2; 8 bases agree with TRBD2. This CDR3 spans 15 amino acids. Germline V CDR1 and CDR2: SGHRS, YFSETQ. J gave up 4 bases and V 1 base, and 3 bases lay outside the gene matches.